This T cell receptor beta chain was documented in a study of glioma-infiltrating T cells. Points from the study as a whole: Very few CDR3 sequences were shared between tissue and blood. Non-neoplastic patients had below-expected tissue-blood divergence, while all gliomas exceeded expectation.

At least ten counts were recorded for this clonotype. Its antigen is not known. Germline V gene lookup returns CDR1 LGHDT and CDR2 YNNKEL (reference sequence). The CDR3 contains 13 residues. The V end lost 3 bases, the J end lost 5 bases, and 8 bases lay between the germline ends. TCR alpha and beta CDR3 regions were amplified from RNA using iRepertoire nested multiplex PCR. One-step reverse transcription and amplification started from around 100-400 ng of tissue mRNA or PBMC total RNA. One entry per CDR3 protein results from TCRdb running MiXCR on the multiplex PCR reads. Seen here are roughly 120,000 distinct CDR3 sequences, 20% to 25% observed once, and the top ten hold about 16%.

This clonotype originated in a human donor with low-grade glioma or glioblastoma, undergoing nonglioma brain surgery, or in good health (not recorded which). The chain has TRBV3-1 and TRBJ1-5; perhaps TRBD1 as D (6 bases). Sequencing input: glioma tissue, nonneoplastic brain tissue, or PBMCs (not recorded which). CDR3 in DNA: TGTGCCAGCAGCCAGGGGGCGCATCAGCCCCAGCATTTT. Encoded protein: CASSQGAHQPQHF.